This entry lists 3 T cell receptor beta chains sequenced from one sample in a study of tumor-infiltrating lymphocytes in oesophageal squamous cell carcinoma (dated by TCRdb to 2016 to 2017). The library was generated by PCR. TCRdb lists the instrument as Illumina HiSeq 2000. TCRdb itself trimmed the public reads at Q25 with fastp, ran MiXCR and retained productive beta chains. Identical CDR3 proteins give one entry, which carries the most common genes and DNA. The sample records around 13,000 distinct CDR3 sequences, more than 45% of which are singletons. The ten largest clonotypes hold roughly 27% of the sample. The specimen was esophageal tumor tissue. The receptors were sampled from a female donor with esophageal squamous cell carcinoma.

This clonotype was observed at least ten times. The chain carries TRBV6-1 and TRBJ1-2; D is ambiguous. This CDR3 has 13 residues. V dropped 2 bases and J dropped 4 bases, with 8 bases sitting between them. CDR1 and CDR2 from the germline V gene are MNHNS and SASEGT. This CDR3 reads CASSERQSYGYTF. For the CDR3, the DNA is TGTGCCAGCAGTGAACGTCAATCCTATGGCTACACCTTC.

The genes are TRBV7-4 and TRBJ2-1; 12 bases line up with TRBD2. CDR1 SGHVT and CDR2 SQSDAQ come from the germline V gene. This CDR3 region has 15 residues. With 6 bases clipped from V and 1 base from J, the junction kept 1 base outside the gene matches. The CDR3 bases are TGTGCCAGCAGGACTAGCGGGGGATCCTACAATGAGCAGTTCTTC. Translation gives CASRTSGGSYNEQFF.

There are many counts of this clonotype. CDR3 nucleotides: TGTGCCAGCAGTTTGGAGGGACAGGGGCAGCCCCAGCATTTT. It translates to CASSLEGQGQPQHF. The chain has TRBV12-3 or TRBV12-4 and TRBJ1-5; 10 bases are shared with TRBD1. The CDR3 is made up of 14 amino acids. V was pared by 3 bases and J by 7 bases, with 3 bases of the junction left unmatched.